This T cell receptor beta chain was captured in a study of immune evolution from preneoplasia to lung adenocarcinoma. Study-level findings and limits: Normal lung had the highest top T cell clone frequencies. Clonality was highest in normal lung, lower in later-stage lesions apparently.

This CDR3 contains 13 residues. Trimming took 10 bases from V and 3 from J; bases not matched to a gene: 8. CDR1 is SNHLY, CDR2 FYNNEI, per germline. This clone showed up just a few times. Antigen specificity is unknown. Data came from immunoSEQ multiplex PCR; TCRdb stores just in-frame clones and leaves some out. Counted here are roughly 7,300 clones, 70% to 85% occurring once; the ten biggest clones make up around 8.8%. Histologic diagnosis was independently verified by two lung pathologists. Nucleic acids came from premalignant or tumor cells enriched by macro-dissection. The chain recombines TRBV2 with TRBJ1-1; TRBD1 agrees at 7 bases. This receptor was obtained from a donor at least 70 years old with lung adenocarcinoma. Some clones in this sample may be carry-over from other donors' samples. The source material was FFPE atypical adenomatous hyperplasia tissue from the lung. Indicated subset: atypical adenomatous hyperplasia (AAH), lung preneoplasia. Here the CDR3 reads CAIPQGFDTEAFF. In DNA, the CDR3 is TGTGCCATACCACAGGGGTTCGACACTGAAGCTTTCTTT.